This paragraph reports one T cell receptor beta chain. Its antigen is not known. This sample was taken from a study of siplizumab effects on memory and regulatory T cells. Study-level findings and limits: Treg origin accounted for an average of roughly 70% of mappable alloreactive CD4+ clones with siplizumab and about 27% in controls. Memory T cells appeared less diverse than naive cells, which seemed to contribute substantially to alloresponse.

The data were produced by immunoSEQ multiplex PCR, yet TCRdb's version contains in-frame clones alone and is incomplete. The sample holds some 100,000 clones, about 91% seen once. J gave up 1 base and V 5 bases, and 12 bases lay outside the gene matches. Germline-derived CDR1 and CDR2 are SQVTM and ANQGSEA. CDR3 length equals 18 residues. The sample consisted of Tregs sorted from blood. The TCR comes from a human donor in good health. The rearrangement links TRBV29-1 to TRBJ2-2; 11 positions agree with TRBD2. CDR3 sequence reads: CSVTGTSGPGMNTGELFF. In DNA, the CDR3 is TGCAGCGTTACCGGGACTAGCGGCCCGGGAATGAACACCGGGGAGCTGTTTTTT.